This T cell receptor (beta chain) stems from a study of blood T cells in healthy people across ages. Primed by a sample-barcoded 5' primer and a J-beta primer mix, a second PCR proceeded for about 7 to 11 cycles. TCRdb re-called the 5' RACE reads with MiXCR, one entry per CDR3 protein. The sample has hundreds of thousands of distinct CDR3 sequences, 45% to 50% seen once. V was clipped by 5 bases and J by 4 bases, with 17 bases between them. Germline values: CDR1 MNHEY, CDR2 SMNVEV (reference sequence). This CDR3 has 15 residues. The gene calls are TRBV27 and TRBJ1-2; no definite D call. The receptor was derived from a woman aged 60 to 75 in good health. The specimen was blood. CDR3 DNA sequence: TGTGCCAGCAGTCCCCTCCCCTCGGATTTCTATGGCTACACCTTC. Amino acids: CASSPLPSDFYGYTF.